Sample share makes the clone carrying this TCR beta chain medium-sized. Antigen: not known. These data are taken from a study of radiation and T cells in renal cell carcinoma. Produced via immunoSEQ multiplex PCR; TCRdb's table is partial and in-frame only. The sample shows around 15,000 clones, approximately 54% of them seen only once. Findings of the study overall: In nephrectomy-only tumors, top 100 clonotypes averaged 43%, versus around 54% irradiated.

V dropped 0 bases and J dropped 4; count of bases not matched to a gene: 12. Germline CDR1 is SGDLS and CDR2 is YYNGEE. This CDR3 is 17 amino acids long. Treatment meaning: treatment-naive control, cytoreductive nephrectomy. Controls were unirradiated tumors from treatment-naive cytoreductive nephrectomy patients. The patient's renal cell carcinoma had clear cell pathology. Control tumor donors were a handful of females and more than ten males, median age about 60 years. Sample: tumor tissue, taken from a patient whose treatment was nephrectomy without radiotherapy. The TCR comes from a man aged 50 to 60 with renal cell carcinoma. This chain joins TRBV9 and TRBJ1-1, with TRBD1 matching 7 bases. DNA for the CDR3: TGTGCCAGCAGCGTAGGGGTAATAGGGGGCGTGGGCACTGAAGCTTTCTTT. Amino acid sequence: CASSVGVIGGVGTEAFF.